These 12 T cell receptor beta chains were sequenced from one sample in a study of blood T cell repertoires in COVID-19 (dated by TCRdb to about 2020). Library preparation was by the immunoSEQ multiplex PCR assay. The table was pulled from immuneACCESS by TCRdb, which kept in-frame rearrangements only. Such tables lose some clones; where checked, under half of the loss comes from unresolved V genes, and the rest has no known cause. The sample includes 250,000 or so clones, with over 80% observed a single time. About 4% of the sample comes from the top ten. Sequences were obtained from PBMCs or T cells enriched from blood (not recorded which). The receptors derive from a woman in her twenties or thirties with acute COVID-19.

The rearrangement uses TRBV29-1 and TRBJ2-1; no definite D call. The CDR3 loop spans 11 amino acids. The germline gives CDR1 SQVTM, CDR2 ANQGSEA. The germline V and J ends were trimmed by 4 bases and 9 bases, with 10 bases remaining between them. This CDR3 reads CSVGTWAEQFF. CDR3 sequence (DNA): TGCAGCGTTGGAACTTGGGCTGAGCAGTTCTTC.

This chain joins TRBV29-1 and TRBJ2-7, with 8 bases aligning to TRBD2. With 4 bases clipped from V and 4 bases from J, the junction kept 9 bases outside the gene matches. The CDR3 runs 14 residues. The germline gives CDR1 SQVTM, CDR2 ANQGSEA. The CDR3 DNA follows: TGCAGCGTTGTTTCGGGACTAGGAGTATACGAGCAGTACTTC. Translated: CSVVSGLGVYEQYF.

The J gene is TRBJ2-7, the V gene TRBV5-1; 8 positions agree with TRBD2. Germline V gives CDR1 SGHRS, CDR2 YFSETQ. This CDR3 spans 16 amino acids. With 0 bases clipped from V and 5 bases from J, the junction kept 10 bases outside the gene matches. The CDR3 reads CASSLGNGGGRDEQYF. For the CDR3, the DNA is TGCGCCAGCAGCTTGGGTAACGGCGGGGGGCGCGACGAGCAGTACTTC. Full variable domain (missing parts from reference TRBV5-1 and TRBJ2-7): KAGVTQTPRYLIKTRGQQVTLSCSPISGHRSVSWYQQTPGQGLQFLFEYFSETQRNKGNFPGRFSGRQFSNSRSEMNVSTLELGDSALYLCASSLGNGGGRDEQYFGPGTRLTVT.

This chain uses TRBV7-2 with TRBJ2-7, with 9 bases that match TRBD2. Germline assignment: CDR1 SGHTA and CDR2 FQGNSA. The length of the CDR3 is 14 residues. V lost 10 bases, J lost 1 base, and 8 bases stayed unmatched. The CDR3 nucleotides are TGTGCCATCTCGGCGGGACTAGCTTCCTACGAGCAGTACTTC. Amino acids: CAISAGLASYEQYF.

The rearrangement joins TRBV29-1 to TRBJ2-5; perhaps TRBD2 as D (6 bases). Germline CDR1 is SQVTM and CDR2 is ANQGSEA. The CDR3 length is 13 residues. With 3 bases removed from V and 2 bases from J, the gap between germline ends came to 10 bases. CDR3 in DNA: TGCAGCGTTGACCGGCGGGATCAAGAGACCCAGTACTTC. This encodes CSVDRRDQETQYF.

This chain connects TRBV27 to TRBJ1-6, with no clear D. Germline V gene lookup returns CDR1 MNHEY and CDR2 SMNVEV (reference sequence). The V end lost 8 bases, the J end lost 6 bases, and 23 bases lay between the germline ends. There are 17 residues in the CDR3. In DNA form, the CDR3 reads TGTGCCAGCCACCCGGCAGGAGGCGATCCCATTAATTCACCCCTCCACTTT. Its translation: CASHPAGGDPINSPLHF.

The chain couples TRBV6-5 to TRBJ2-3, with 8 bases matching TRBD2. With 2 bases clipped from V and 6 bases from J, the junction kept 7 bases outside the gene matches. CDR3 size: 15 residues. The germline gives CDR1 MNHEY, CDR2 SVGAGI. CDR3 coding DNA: TGTGCCAGCAGTTACCGAGGTTCTAGCGGGGATACGCAGTATTTT. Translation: CASSYRGSSGDTQYF.

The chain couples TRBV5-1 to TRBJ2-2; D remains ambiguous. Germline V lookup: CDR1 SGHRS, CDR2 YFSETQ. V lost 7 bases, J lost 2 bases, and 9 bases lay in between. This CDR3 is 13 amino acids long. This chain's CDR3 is CASGPGNTGELFF. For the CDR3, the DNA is TGCGCCAGCGGGCCCGGAAACACCGGGGAGCTGTTTTTT.

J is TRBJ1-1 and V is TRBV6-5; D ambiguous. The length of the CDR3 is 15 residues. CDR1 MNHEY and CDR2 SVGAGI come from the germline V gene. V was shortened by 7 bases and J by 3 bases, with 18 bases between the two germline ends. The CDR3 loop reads CASTRGSGPHTEAFF. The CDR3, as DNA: TGTGCCAGCACTCGGGGTTCAGGTCCACACACTGAAGCTTTCTTT.

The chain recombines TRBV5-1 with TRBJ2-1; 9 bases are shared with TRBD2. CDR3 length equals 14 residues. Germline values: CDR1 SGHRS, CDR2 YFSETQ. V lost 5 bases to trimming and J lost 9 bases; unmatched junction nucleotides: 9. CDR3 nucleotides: TGCGCCAGCAGGGAACTAGCGGGTGGATCTGAGCAGTTCTTC. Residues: CASRELAGGSEQFF.

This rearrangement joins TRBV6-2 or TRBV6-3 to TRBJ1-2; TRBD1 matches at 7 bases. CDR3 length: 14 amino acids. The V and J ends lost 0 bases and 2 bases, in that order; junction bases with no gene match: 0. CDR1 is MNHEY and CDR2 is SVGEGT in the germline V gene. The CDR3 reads CASSYSTGNYGYTF. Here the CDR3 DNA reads TGTGCCAGCAGTTACTCGACAGGGAACTATGGCTACACCTTC.

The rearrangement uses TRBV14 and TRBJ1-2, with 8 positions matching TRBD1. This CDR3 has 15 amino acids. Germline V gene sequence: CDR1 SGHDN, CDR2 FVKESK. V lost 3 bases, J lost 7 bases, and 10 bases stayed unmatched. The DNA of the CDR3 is TGTGCCAGCAGCCACTCCTTTACCAGGGGGCTTGGCTACACCTTC. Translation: CASSHSFTRGLGYTF. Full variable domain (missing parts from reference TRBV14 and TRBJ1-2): EAGVTQFPSHSVIEKGQTVTLRCDPISGHDNLYWYRRVMGKEIKFLLHFVKESKQDESGMPNNRFLAERTGGTYSTLKVQPAELEDSGVYFCASSHSFTRGLGYTFGSGTRLTVV.